This TCR beta chain was sequenced in a study of shared clonotypes between healthy human individuals. Study conclusions and caveats: Having only a few donors restricted how much genetic and exposure-history diversity was captured.

Repertoires were generated with immunoSEQ multiplex PCR, while TCRdb's copy carries only in-frame clones and drops some. Of about 2.4 million clones listed, 90% to 95% were seen once; the top ten hold roughly 0.13%. Worth noting for this clone: Its antigen is unknown.

This CDR3 is 15 amino acids long. The V segment lost 3 bases and the J segment 0 bases; nucleotides outside the gene matches: 2. Germline assignment: CDR1 ENHRY and CDR2 SYGVKD. Material: naive CD4+ T cells sorted from blood. Subset described: CD45RA+ positively selected. The sequence was collected from a man between 18 and 29 years old in good health. The genes are TRBV10-3 and TRBJ1-3; 7 bases are a match to TRBD1. In DNA form, the CDR3 reads TGTGCCATCAGTGATGGGACAGTCTCTGGAAACACCATATATTTT. This translates into CAISDGTVSGNTIYF.